These 28 T cell receptor beta chains were sequenced from one sample in a study of cytomegalovirus exposure and HLA in healthy donors. 13 Jbeta primers and 60 Vbeta primers were used for the PCR. Sequenced by immunoSEQ multiplex PCR; TCRdb stores in-frame clones only, minus some. Recorded for this sample: 150,000 to 200,000 clones. The specimen was PBMCs. The receptors derive from a woman aged 18-30 years in good health and CMV-seropositive.

The J gene is TRBJ1-4, the V gene TRBV6-1; D is unclear. CDR1 MNHNS and CDR2 SASEGT come from the germline V gene. There are 14 residues in the CDR3. V gave up 1 base and J gave up 7 bases, with 10 bases separating them. CDR3 DNA sequence: TGTGCCAGCAGTGAAGATTTGCGGGGTGAAAAACTGTTTTTT. Its translation is CASSEDLRGEKLFF.

The chain recombines TRBV4-1 with TRBJ2-7; TRBD2 is a possible D gene (5 bases). V was shortened by 1 base and J by 4 bases, with 17 bases between the two germline ends. This CDR3 has 16 residues. Germline V gene data show CDR1 as MGHRA and CDR2 as YSYEKL. The CDR3 sequence is CASSQGEGRGTYEQYF. CDR3 DNA sequence: TGCGCCAGCAGCCAAGGCGAGGGCCGGGGAACGTACGAGCAGTACTTC.

The chain has TRBV27 and TRBJ2-5; 7 bases are a match to TRBD2. This CDR3 region has 15 residues. Germline V gives CDR1 MNHEY, CDR2 SMNVEV (reference sequence). V shed 2 bases, J shed 3 bases, and the junction held 6 bases outside the gene matches. The CDR3: CASSLLRAGEETQYF. As DNA, the CDR3 is TGTGCCAGCAGTTTACTGCGGGCGGGAGAAGAGACCCAGTACTTC.

This rearrangement joins TRBV5-1 to TRBJ1-2; 12 positions match TRBD1. The CDR3 runs 15 residues. The V gene end was trimmed by 2 bases and the J gene end by 4 bases; junction bases not matched to a gene: 3. Per the germline V gene, CDR1 is SGHRS and CDR2 is YFSETQ. CDR3 sequence reads: CASSFGTGGLYGYTF. CDR3 in DNA: TGCGCCAGCAGCTTCGGGACAGGGGGCCTCTATGGCTACACCTTC.

The V gene is TRBV30, the J gene TRBJ1-2, with D tentatively TRBD1 (6 bases). Germline values: CDR1 GTSNPN, CDR2 SVGIG (reference sequence). This CDR3 is built from 14 residues. Trimming left V 4 bases short and J 0 bases short, with 12 bases between. The CDR3 DNA reads as TGTGCCTGGAAGGGGGGGCCCCCTAACTATGGCTACACCTTC. Its translation: CAWKGGPPNYGYTF.

V is TRBV6-6 and J is TRBJ1-2; 7 bases are a match to TRBD1. CDR3 length equals 14 residues. Germline V gene lookup returns CDR1 MNHNY and CDR2 SVGAGI (reference sequence). J gave up 4 bases and V 0 bases, and 2 bases lay outside the gene matches. The CDR3 DNA sequence: TGTGCCAGCAGTTACTCCAGGGGGGTCTATGGCTACACCTTC. As protein: CASSYSRGVYGYTF.

The rearrangement joins TRBV4-1 to TRBJ2-5; D remains ambiguous. The CDR3 is made up of 13 amino acids. The V end lost 1 base, the J end lost 5 bases, and 8 bases lay between the germline ends. CDR1 and CDR2 from the germline V gene are MGHRA and YSYEKL. The CDR3 DNA sequence: TGCGCCAGCAGCCAAGGCGTAATGGAGACCCAGTACTTC. Its protein product is CASSQGVMETQYF.

This chain uses TRBV6-5 with TRBJ2-7; D possibly corresponds to TRBD1 (8 bases). Deletions cut 5 bases from V and 4 bases from J, with 15 bases between. Looked up from germline, CDR1 is MNHEY and CDR2 is SVGAGI. The CDR3 covers 14 residues. This chain's CDR3 is CASSPDRGGYEQYF. The CDR3 DNA reads as TGTGCCAGCAGTCCCGACAGGGGAGGGTACGAGCAGTACTTC.

The chain has TRBV2 and TRBJ2-7; D perhaps matches TRBD1 (5 bases). This CDR3 comprises 14 residues. The V end lost 6 bases, the J end lost 4 bases, and 16 bases lay between the germline ends. CDR1 is SNHLY and CDR2 is FYNNEI in the germline V gene. DNA of the CDR3: TGTGCCAGCAGGATGGACAACGGTCCTTACGAGCAGTACTTC. Its translation is CASRMDNGPYEQYF.

V usage is TRBV15 and J usage is TRBJ1-2, with D maybe TRBD1 (6 bases). The V end lost 2 bases, the J end lost 8 bases, and 15 bases lay between the germline ends. CDR3 length equals 14 residues. Germline V gives CDR1 LNHNV, CDR2 YYDKDF (reference sequence). The CDR3 reads CATSRPEAGVGYTF. DNA for the CDR3: TGTGCCACCAGCAGACCGGAGGCAGGGGTCGGCTACACCTTC.

The chain has TRBV19 and TRBJ2-7, with D perhaps matching TRBD1 (6 bases). V was shortened by 6 bases and J by 6 bases, with 12 bases between the two germline ends. The CDR3 extends over 12 amino acids. The germline gives CDR1 LNHDA, CDR2 SQIVND (reference sequence). CDR3 coding DNA: TGTGCCAGTAGGTCACAGGGCGGCGAGCAGTACTTC. Its protein is CASRSQGGEQYF. The full variable domain, completed using reference TRBV19 and TRBJ2-7, is DGGITQSPKYLFRKEGQNVTLSCEQNLNHDAMYWYRQDPGQGLRLIYYSQIVNDFQKGDIAEGYSVSREKKESFPLTVTSAQKNPTAFYLCASRSQGGEQYFGPGTRLTVT.

J is TRBJ2-7 and V is TRBV6-5; possible D gene TRBD1, 6 bases. The CDR3 loop spans 12 amino acids. V gave up 5 bases and J gave up 3 bases, with 8 bases separating them. The germline V gene encodes CDR1 MNHEY and CDR2 SVGAGI. Here the CDR3 reads CASSEQGYEQYF. CDR3 coding DNA: TGTGCCAGCAGTGAACAGGGCTACGAGCAGTACTTC.

CDR3 DNA sequence: TGTGCCAGCAGTGATGCCACTTTACCAGGGGCCAACGTCCTGACTTTC. Translated, it gives CASSDATLPGANVLTF. This sequence joins TRBV6-1 and TRBJ2-6; D is undetermined. Germline V gene lookup returns CDR1 MNHNS and CDR2 SASEGT. V dropped 3 bases and J dropped 4 bases, with 13 bases sitting between them. The CDR3 spans 16 residues.

V gene TRBV7-8 combines with J gene TRBJ2-1, with no clear D. The length of the CDR3 is 15 residues. CDR1 and CDR2 from the germline V gene are SGHVS and FQNEAQ. Trimming took off 1 base at V and 4 bases at J, with 11 bases between the two ends. The CDR3 loop reads CASSLGTTSYNEQFF. The CDR3, as DNA: TGTGCCAGCAGCTTAGGAACCACTTCTTACAATGAGCAGTTCTTC.

The rearrangement joins TRBV5-1 to TRBJ1-2, with D perhaps matching TRBD1 (5 bases). The CDR3 consists of 14 residues. Germline loops: CDR1 SGHRS, CDR2 YFSETQ. Trimming removed 3 bases from V and 4 bases from J, with 13 bases in between. In DNA form, the CDR3 reads TGCGCCAGCAGCTCGGCCGGGACTGTCTATGGCTACACCTTC. Its translation: CASSSAGTVYGYTF. The whole variable domain, filled in from reference TRBV5-1 and TRBJ1-2, reads KAGVTQTPRYLIKTRGQQVTLSCSPISGHRSVSWYQQTPGQGLQFLFEYFSETQRNKGNFPGRFSGRQFSNSRSEMNVSTLELGDSALYLCASSSAGTVYGYTFGSGTRLTVV.

The chain is built from TRBV7-2 and TRBJ1-6, with 9 nucleotides matching TRBD1. Germline V gene lookup returns CDR1 SGHTA and CDR2 FQGNSA. The CDR3 is 15 amino acids. V lost 4 bases, J lost 10 bases, and 8 bases stayed unmatched. This chain's CDR3 is CASSSGTGQQSPLHF. The CDR3 DNA reads TGTGCCAGCAGCTCCGGGACAGGGCAACAGTCACCCCTCCACTTT.

This chain links TRBV25-1 with TRBJ1-1; the D gene is possibly TRBD1 (6 bases). The V gene's germline CDR1 is MGHDK and CDR2 SYGVNS. The CDR3 is made up of 15 amino acids. Trimming took 1 base from V and 3 from J, leaving 12 bases between them. In DNA form, the CDR3 reads TGTGCCAGCAGTGAATTCTACAGGGACGACACTGAAGCTTTCTTT. Its protein is CASSEFYRDDTEAFF. The whole variable domain, filled in from reference TRBV25-1 and TRBJ1-1, reads EADIYQTPRYLVIGTGKKITLECSQTMGHDKMYWYQQDPGMELHLIHYSYGVNSTEKGDLSSESTVSRIRTEHFPLTLESARPSHTSQYLCASSEFYRDDTEAFFGQGTRLTVV.

The gene calls are TRBV5-4 and TRBJ2-7; D uncertain. The germline V and J ends were trimmed by 2 bases and 6 bases, with 9 bases remaining between them. The length of the CDR3 is 12 residues. Looked up from germline, CDR1 is SGHNT and CDR2 is YYREEE (reference sequence). Here the CDR3 reads CASSFRISEQYF. The CDR3 DNA reads as TGTGCCAGCAGCTTTAGAATCTCCGAGCAGTACTTC.

The rearrangement links TRBV15 to TRBJ1-2; possible D gene TRBD1, 5 bases. The CDR3 loop spans 17 amino acids. The germline V and J ends were trimmed by 0 bases and 5 bases, with 19 bases remaining between them. The germline gives CDR1 LNHNV, CDR2 YYDKDF (reference sequence). CDR3 sequence reads: CATSRDLTGGRIYGYTF. CDR3 bases: TGTGCCACCAGCAGAGATCTCACAGGAGGGCGAATTTATGGCTACACCTTC.

The chain uses TRBV4-3 and TRBJ1-5, with D possibly TRBD1 on 5 matching bases. The V gene lost 1 base and the J gene lost 4 bases, with 11 bases spanning the gap. Per germline, CDR1 LGHNA and CDR2 YSLEER. This CDR3 is 15 amino acids long. The CDR3 spells CASSQGWGGNQPQHF. The CDR3 DNA is TGCGCCAGCAGCCAAGGTTGGGGGGGAAATCAGCCCCAGCATTTT.

This chain uses TRBV15 with TRBJ1-4, with TRBD1 matching 7 bases. The V segment lost 4 bases and the J segment 13 bases; nucleotides outside the gene matches: 6. The CDR3 sequence is 12 residues long. Germline CDR1 reads LNHNV; CDR2 reads YYDKDF (reference sequence). This CDR3 is CATSMRTGSLFF. CDR3 bases: TGTGCCACCAGCATGCGGACAGGCTCACTGTTTTTT.

V gene TRBV4-1 combines with J gene TRBJ2-3; TRBD2 matches at 8 bases. Germline-derived CDR1 and CDR2 are MGHRA and YSYEKL. After removal of 5 bases from V and 0 bases from J, the junction contained 7 bases not matched to a gene. The CDR3 is made up of 16 amino acids. CDR3 region: CASSSQRGPSTDTQYF. The DNA for the CDR3 is TGCGCCAGCAGCTCCCAGCGGGGGCCGAGCACAGATACGCAGTATTTT.

The J gene is TRBJ2-7, the V gene TRBV2; 8 bases match TRBD1. V gave up 7 bases and J gave up 1 base; unmatched junction bases: 3. The CDR3 totals 13 residues. Germline CDR1 and CDR2: SNHLY and FYNNEI. The CDR3 here is CASIRDRSYEQYF. The CDR3 region has the DNA TGTGCCAGCATCCGGGACAGGTCCTACGAGCAGTACTTC.

The V gene is TRBV4-1, the J gene TRBJ1-2, with D possibly matching TRBD1 (6 bases). This CDR3 comprises 16 residues. Between the trimmed V and J ends, which lost 0 bases and 0 bases, there was a span of 11 bases. Germline CDR1 reads MGHRA; CDR2 reads YSYEKL. The CDR3 spells CASSQEGAGANYGYTF. In DNA form, the CDR3 reads TGCGCCAGCAGCCAAGAAGGAGCAGGGGCTAACTATGGCTACACCTTC.

J is TRBJ1-5 and V is TRBV18; 7 bases are a match to TRBD1. The V and J ends lost 6 bases and 0 bases, in that order; junction bases with no gene match: 11. Germline V lookup: CDR1 KGHSH, CDR2 LQKENI. This CDR3 comprises 17 residues. The CDR3: CASSPDTGDYSNQPQHF. The CDR3 DNA is TGTGCCAGCTCGCCCGACACAGGGGATTATAGCAATCAGCCCCAGCATTTT. Together with reference TRBV18 and TRBJ1-5, the CDR3 gives the full variable domain: NAGVMQNPRHLVRRRGQEARLRCSPMKGHSHVYWYRQLPEEGLKFMVYLQKENIIDESGMPKERFSAEFPKEGPSILRIQQVVRGDSAAYFCASSPDTGDYSNQPQHFGDGTRLSIL.

The chain couples TRBV27 to TRBJ2-2; 8 nucleotides line up with TRBD2. With 6 bases clipped from V and 6 bases from J, the junction kept 3 bases outside the gene matches. There are 13 residues in the CDR3. Germline V gives CDR1 MNHEY, CDR2 SMNVEV (reference sequence). The CDR3 coding sequence is TGTGCCAGCAGGCTAGCGGGTCCCGGGGAGCTGTTTTTT. It codes for CASRLAGPGELFF.

On this clone: Other nucleotide sequences from this sample produce the same CDR3. V and J are TRBV5-4 and TRBJ1-2; D is unresolved. The V gene's germline CDR1 is SGHNT and CDR2 YYREEE (reference sequence). V lost 1 base and J 5 bases, leaving 9 bases between the germline ends. CDR3 length: 13 residues. CDR3 bases: TGTGCCAGCAGCTTGCGGGGTAATTATGGCTACACCTTC. It is translated as CASSLRGNYGYTF. The variable domain in full, with the rest retrieved from reference TRBV5-4 and TRBJ1-2, is ETGVTQSPTHLIKTRGQQVTLRCSSQSGHNTVSWYQQALGQGPQFIFQYYREEENGRGNFPPRFSGLQFPNYSSELNVNALELDDSALYLCASSLRGNYGYTFGSGTRLTVV.

The chain carries TRBV6-5 and TRBJ2-1, with D possibly TRBD1 on 6 matching bases. Trimming took 5 bases from V and 0 from J, leaving 11 bases between them. CDR3 length equals 15 residues. CDR1 is MNHEY and CDR2 is SVGAGI in the germline V gene. CDR3 residues: CASSPTGSSYNEQFF. The CDR3 bases are TGTGCCAGCAGTCCCACAGGGAGCTCCTACAATGAGCAGTTCTTC.